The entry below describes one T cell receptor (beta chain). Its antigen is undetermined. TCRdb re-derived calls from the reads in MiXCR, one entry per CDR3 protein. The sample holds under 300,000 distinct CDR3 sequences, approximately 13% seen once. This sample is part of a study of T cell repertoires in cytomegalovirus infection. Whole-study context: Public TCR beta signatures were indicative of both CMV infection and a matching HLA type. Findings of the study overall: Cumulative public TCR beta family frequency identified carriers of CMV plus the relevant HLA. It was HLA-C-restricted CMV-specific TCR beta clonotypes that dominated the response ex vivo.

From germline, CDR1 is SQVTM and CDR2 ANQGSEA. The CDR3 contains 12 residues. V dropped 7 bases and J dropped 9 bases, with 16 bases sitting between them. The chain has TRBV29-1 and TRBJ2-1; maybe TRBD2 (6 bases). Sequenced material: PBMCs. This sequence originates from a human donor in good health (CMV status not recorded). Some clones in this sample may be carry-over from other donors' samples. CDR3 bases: TGCAGCGCGGGGGACGGCGACCTTGAGCAGTTCTTC. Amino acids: CSAGDGDLEQFF.